This is a list of T cell receptor beta chains from one sample in a study of T cell changes during pregnancy in multiple sclerosis. Using immunoSEQ multiplex PCR, the repertoire was profiled, and TCRdb retains in-frame clones only, with some absent. Of around 57,000 clones listed, 91% were seen once; the top ten hold over 1%. The sample consisted of peripheral blood, taken after pregnancy. The receptor source for this set is a female donor in good health, enrolled as a control in a pregnancy study. The CDR3 runs from the conserved cysteine through the conserved F or W. The order of the fields is D gene, V gene, clone size, J gene, CDR3 DNA, CDR3 protein. A D gene is named only where the DNA matches it firmly. Clone size is shown for a subset of rows, as once, few, many or a class of expanded clone.

d_gene: TRBD1
v_gene: TRBV2
abundance: .
j_gene: TRBJ1-5
CDR3nt: TGTGCCAGCAGCTGGGGACAGGGGAGTAACAATCAGCCCCAGCATTTT
CDR3aa: CASSWGQGSNNQPQHF

d_gene: .
v_gene: TRBV27
abundance: .
j_gene: TRBJ1-3
CDR3nt: TGTGCCAGCAGTTCAGGGGTCTCTGGAAACACCATATATTTT
CDR3aa: CASSSGVSGNTIYF

d_gene: .
v_gene: TRBV28
abundance: .
j_gene: TRBJ2-6
CDR3nt: TGTGCCAGTTACAACTCTGGGGCCAACGTCCTGACTTTC
CDR3aa: CASYNSGANVLTF

d_gene: .
v_gene: TRBV28
abundance: once
j_gene: TRBJ1-2
CDR3nt: TGTGCCAGCAGTTCCGGTTCCTACACCTTC
CDR3aa: CASSSGSYTF

d_gene: TRBD1
v_gene: TRBV18
abundance: .
j_gene: TRBJ1-1
CDR3nt: TGTGCCAGCTCACCACTACAGGGGGCCCAGAACACTGAAGCTTTCTTT
CDR3aa: CASSPLQGAQNTEAFF

d_gene: TRBD2
v_gene: TRBV6-4
abundance: .
j_gene: TRBJ2-3
CDR3nt: TGTGCCAGCAGTGACTCTAGCGGGGGCACAGATACGCAGTATTTT
CDR3aa: CASSDSSGGTDTQYF

d_gene: TRBD2
v_gene: TRBV19
abundance: .
j_gene: TRBJ2-7
CDR3nt: TGTGCCAGTAACGAATTAGCGGGGGGAACCTACGAGCAGTACTTC
CDR3aa: CASNELAGGTYEQYF

d_gene: TRBD1
v_gene: TRBV11-3
abundance: .
j_gene: TRBJ1-6
CDR3nt: TGTGCCAGCAGCACCCGGACAGGGGGTGATTCACCCCTCCACTTT
CDR3aa: CASSTRTGGDSPLHF

d_gene: .
v_gene: TRBV6-5
abundance: .
j_gene: TRBJ2-1
CDR3nt: TGTGCCAGCAGCTCCGGGAGCATCCTATCGGATGAGCAGTTCTTC
CDR3aa: CASSSGSILSDEQFF

d_gene: TRBD2
v_gene: TRBV5-1
abundance: .
j_gene: TRBJ2-3
CDR3nt: TGCGCCAGCAGCTTGGATTCCGGGGGGGCCCCAGATACGCAGTATTTT
CDR3aa: CASSLDSGGAPDTQYF

d_gene: .
v_gene: TRBV21-1
abundance: .
j_gene: TRBJ1-2
CDR3nt: TGTGCCAGCAGCTGGACGGACTATGAAGGCTACACCTTC
CDR3aa: CASSWTDYEGYTF

d_gene: .
v_gene: TRBV5-1
abundance: .
j_gene: TRBJ1-4
CDR3nt: TGCGCCAGCAGCTTGGCCGGGTCGGGGACTGCAACTAATGAAAAACTGTTTTTT
CDR3aa: CASSLAGSGTATNEKLFF

d_gene: .
v_gene: TRBV7-3
abundance: .
j_gene: TRBJ2-1
CDR3nt: TGTGCCAGCAGTCTTATGGGGACAAGCAACAATGAGCAGTTCTTC
CDR3aa: CASSLMGTSNNEQFF

d_gene: .
v_gene: TRBV6-1
abundance: .
j_gene: TRBJ2-3
CDR3nt: TGTGCCAGCAGTGAAGCGGGCGGCGGGGGCACAGATACGCAGTATTTT
CDR3aa: CASSEAGGGGTDTQYF

d_gene: .
v_gene: TRBV11-2
abundance: once
j_gene: TRBJ1-4
CDR3nt: TGTGCCAGCAGCTCTGTAAAGGGGAGGACCGAAAAACTGTTTTTT
CDR3aa: CASSSVKGRTEKLFF

d_gene: .
v_gene: TRBV7-8
abundance: .
j_gene: TRBJ1-5
CDR3nt: TGTGCCAGCAGCTTAGGGGCAGGGAGGAGTCAGCCCCAGCATTTT
CDR3aa: CASSLGAGRSQPQHF

d_gene: .
v_gene: TRBV10-3
abundance: .
j_gene: TRBJ1-2
CDR3nt: TGTGCCATCAGTGACTTGATGGTAGACTATGGCTACACCTTC
CDR3aa: CAISDLMVDYGYTF

d_gene: TRBD1
v_gene: TRBV5-4
abundance: .
j_gene: TRBJ1-1
CDR3nt: TGTGCCAGCAGCTCCGGACAGGGAGGGAACACTGAAGCTTTCTTT
CDR3aa: CASSSGQGGNTEAFF

d_gene: .
v_gene: TRBV25-1
abundance: .
j_gene: TRBJ1-1
CDR3nt: TGTGCCAGCAGTGACCAACAGGAGAACACTGAAGCTTTCTTT
CDR3aa: CASSDQQENTEAFF

d_gene: .
v_gene: TRBV19
abundance: .
j_gene: TRBJ1-1
CDR3nt: TGTGCCACCAAACCGCCTCGGACAGCCATGAACACTGAAGCTTTCTTT
CDR3aa: CATKPPRTAMNTEAFF

d_gene: TRBD2
v_gene: TRBV2
abundance: .
j_gene: TRBJ2-5
CDR3nt: TGTGCCAGCATTAAACTAGCGGAGACCCAGTACTTC
CDR3aa: CASIKLAETQYF

d_gene: .
v_gene: TRBV7-9
abundance: once
j_gene: TRBJ1-3
CDR3nt: TGTGCCAGCAGCTCGGACTCGGGCTCCAGCTCTGGAAACACCATATATTTT
CDR3aa: CASSSDSGSSSGNTIYF

d_gene: .
v_gene: TRBV7-3
abundance: .
j_gene: TRBJ2-1
CDR3nt: TGTGCCAGCAGCTTAGAGGGTCAGCAGTTCTTC
CDR3aa: CASSLEGQQFF

d_gene: TRBD1
v_gene: TRBV29-1
abundance: .
j_gene: TRBJ1-1
CDR3nt: TGCAGCGGGGTCTATGACAGGGGAACTGAAGCTTTCTTT
CDR3aa: CSGVYDRGTEAFF